The following is a TCR beta chain sequence with its context. The germline CDR1 and CDR2 sequences are KGHSY and FQNENV. The CDR3 contains 18 residues. Germline trimming cut 3 bases from V and 2 bases from J; bases unmatched to any gene: 8. The data stem from a study of PD-L1 blockade in urothelial cancer. Stated time point: pretreatment peripheral blood. Clones were sequenced by immunoSEQ multiplex PCR, and TCRdb holds only the in-frame ones, with some missing. The sample yields approximately 19,000 clones, 89% seen once. The V and J genes are TRBV16 and TRBJ2-6; 9 bases match TRBD1. Sequenced here: PBMCs, sampled around atezolizumab (anti-PD-L1) treatment. The clonotype was recovered from a man between 70 and 80 years old with urothelial cancer. CDR3 nucleotides: TGTGCCAGCAGCCATAGAACAGGGGGCGTCACTGGGGCCAACGTCCTGACTTTC. Amino acids: CASSHRTGGVTGANVLTF.